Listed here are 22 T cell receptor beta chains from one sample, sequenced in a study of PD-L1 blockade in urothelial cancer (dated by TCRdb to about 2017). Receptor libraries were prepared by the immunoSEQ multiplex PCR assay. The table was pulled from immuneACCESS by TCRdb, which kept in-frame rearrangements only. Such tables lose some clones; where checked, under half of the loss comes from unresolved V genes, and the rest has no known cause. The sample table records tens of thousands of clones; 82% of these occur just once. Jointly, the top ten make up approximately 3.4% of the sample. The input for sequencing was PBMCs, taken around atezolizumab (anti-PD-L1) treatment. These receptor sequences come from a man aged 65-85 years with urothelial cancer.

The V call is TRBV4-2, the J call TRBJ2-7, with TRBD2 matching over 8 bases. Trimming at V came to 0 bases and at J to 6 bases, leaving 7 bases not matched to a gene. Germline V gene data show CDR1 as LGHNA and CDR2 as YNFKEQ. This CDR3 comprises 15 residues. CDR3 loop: CASSQDWSGSGEQYF. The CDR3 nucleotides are TGTGCCAGCAGCCAAGATTGGAGCGGGAGTGGCGAGCAGTACTTC.

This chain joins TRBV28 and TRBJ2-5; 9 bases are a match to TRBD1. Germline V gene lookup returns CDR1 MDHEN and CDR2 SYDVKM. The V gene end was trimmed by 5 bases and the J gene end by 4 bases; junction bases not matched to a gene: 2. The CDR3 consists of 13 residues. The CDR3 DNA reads TGTGCCAGCAGTCGGGACAGGGTAGAGACCCAGTACTTC. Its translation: CASSRDRVETQYF.

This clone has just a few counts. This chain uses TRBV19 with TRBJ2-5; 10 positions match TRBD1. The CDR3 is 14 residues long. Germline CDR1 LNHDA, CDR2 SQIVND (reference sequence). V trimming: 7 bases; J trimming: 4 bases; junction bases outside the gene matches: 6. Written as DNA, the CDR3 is TGTGCCAGTAAACGGGACAGGGGCAGAGAGACCCAGTACTTC. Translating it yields CASKRDRGRETQYF.

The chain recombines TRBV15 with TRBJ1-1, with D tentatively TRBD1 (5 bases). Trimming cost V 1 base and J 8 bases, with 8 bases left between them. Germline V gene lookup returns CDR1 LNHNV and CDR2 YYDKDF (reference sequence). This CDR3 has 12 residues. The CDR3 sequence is CATSRVGGEAFF. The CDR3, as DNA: TGTGCCACCAGCAGAGTGGGGGGAGAAGCTTTCTTT. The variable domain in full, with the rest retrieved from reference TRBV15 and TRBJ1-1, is DAMVIQNPRYQVTQFGKPVTLSCSQTLNHNVMYWYQQKSSQAPKLLFHYYDKDFNNEADTPDNFQSRRPNTSFCFLDIRSPGLGDTAMYLCATSRVGGEAFFGQGTRLTVV.

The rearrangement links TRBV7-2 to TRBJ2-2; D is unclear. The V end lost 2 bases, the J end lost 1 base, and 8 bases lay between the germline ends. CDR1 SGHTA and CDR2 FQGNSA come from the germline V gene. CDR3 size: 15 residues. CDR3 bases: TGTGCCAGCAGCTTACAATACATGAACACCGGGGAGCTGTTTTTT. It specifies CASSLQYMNTGELFF.

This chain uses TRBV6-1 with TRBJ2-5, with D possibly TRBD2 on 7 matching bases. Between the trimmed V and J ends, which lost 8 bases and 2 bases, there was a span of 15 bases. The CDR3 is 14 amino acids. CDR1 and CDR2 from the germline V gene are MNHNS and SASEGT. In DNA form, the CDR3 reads TGTGCCAGCTTGCTGGGGGGGGCACAAGAGACCCAGTACTTC. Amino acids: CASLLGGAQETQYF.

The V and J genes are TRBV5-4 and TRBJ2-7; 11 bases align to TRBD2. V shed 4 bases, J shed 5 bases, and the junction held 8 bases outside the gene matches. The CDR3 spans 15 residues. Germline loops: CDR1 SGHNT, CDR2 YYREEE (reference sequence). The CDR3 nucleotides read TGTGCCAGCAGCCCCCCGGGACTAGCGGTCGACGAGCAGTACTTC. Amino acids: CASSPPGLAVDEQYF.

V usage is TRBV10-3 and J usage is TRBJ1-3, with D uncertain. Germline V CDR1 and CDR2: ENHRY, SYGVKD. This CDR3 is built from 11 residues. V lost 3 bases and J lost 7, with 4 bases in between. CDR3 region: CAISDGNTIYF. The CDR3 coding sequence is TGTGCCATCAGTGACGGGAACACCATATATTTT.

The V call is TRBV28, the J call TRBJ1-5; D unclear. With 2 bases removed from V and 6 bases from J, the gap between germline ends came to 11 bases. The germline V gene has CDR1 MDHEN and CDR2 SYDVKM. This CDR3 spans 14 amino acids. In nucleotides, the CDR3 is TGTGCCAGCAGTTTAAGGGTGGAGGGTCAGCCCCAGCATTTT. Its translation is CASSLRVEGQPQHF. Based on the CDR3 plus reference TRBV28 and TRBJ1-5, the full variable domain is DVKVTQSSRYLVKRTGEKVFLECVQDMDHENMFWYRQDPGLGLRLIYFSYDVKMKEKGDIPEGYSVSREKKERFSLILESASTNQTSMYLCASSLRVEGQPQHFGDGTRLSIL.

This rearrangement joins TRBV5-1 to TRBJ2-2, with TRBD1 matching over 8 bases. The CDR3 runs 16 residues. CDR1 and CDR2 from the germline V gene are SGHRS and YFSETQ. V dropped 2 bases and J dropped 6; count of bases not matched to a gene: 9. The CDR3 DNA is TGCGCCAGCAGCTTACAGGGGGAGGATTTGGCCGGGGAGCTGTTTTTT. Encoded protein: CASSLQGEDLAGELFF.

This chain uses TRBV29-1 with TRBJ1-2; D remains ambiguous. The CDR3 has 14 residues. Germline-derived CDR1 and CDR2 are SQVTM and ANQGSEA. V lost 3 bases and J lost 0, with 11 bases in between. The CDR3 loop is CSVERPIANYGYTF. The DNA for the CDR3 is TGCAGCGTTGAGAGGCCAATCGCTAACTATGGCTACACCTTC.

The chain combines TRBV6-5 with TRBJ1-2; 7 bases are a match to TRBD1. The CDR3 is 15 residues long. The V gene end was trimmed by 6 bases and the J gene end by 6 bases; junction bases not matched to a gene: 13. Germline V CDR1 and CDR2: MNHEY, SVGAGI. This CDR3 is CASSPKFGTVDGYTF. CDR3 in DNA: TGTGCCAGCAGCCCAAAGTTCGGGACAGTCGATGGCTACACCTTC.

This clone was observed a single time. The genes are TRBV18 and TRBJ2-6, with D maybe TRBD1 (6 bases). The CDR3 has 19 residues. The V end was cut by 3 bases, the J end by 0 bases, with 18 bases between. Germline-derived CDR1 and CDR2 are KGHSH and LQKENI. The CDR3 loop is CASSPSRTAAYSGANVLTF. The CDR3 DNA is TGTGCCAGCTCACCCTCGCGGACAGCTGCCTACTCTGGGGCCAACGTCCTGACTTTC.

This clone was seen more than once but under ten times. CDR3 amino acids: CAWRDPRGQLWSPLHF. As DNA, the CDR3 is TGTGCCTGGAGAGACCCCAGGGGGCAGCTATGGTCACCCCTCCACTTT. The rearrangement joins TRBV30 to TRBJ1-6, with 8 bases matching TRBD1. Unmatched junction bases numbered 14, after V lost 3 bases and J lost 10 bases. Looked up from germline, CDR1 is GTSNPN and CDR2 is SVGIG (reference sequence). This CDR3 region has 16 residues.

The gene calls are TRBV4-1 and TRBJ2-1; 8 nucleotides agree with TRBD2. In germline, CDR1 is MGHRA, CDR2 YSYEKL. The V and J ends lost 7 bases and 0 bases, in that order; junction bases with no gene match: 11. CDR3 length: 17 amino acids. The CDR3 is CASKGGAGGLSYNEQFF. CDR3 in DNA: TGCGCCAGCAAGGGGGGGGCGGGAGGCCTCTCCTACAATGAGCAGTTCTTC.

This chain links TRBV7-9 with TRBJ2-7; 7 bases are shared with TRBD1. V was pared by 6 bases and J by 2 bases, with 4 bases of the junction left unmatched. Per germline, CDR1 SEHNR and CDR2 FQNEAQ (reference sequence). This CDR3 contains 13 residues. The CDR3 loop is CASSRDRTYEQYF. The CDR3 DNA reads TGTGCCAGCAGTCGGGACAGAACCTACGAGCAGTACTTC.

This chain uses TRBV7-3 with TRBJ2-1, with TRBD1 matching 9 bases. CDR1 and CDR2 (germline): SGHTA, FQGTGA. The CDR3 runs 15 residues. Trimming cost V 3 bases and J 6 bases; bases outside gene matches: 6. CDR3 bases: TGTGCCAGCAGCTTGGGGGACAGGGCCTCCAATGAGCAGTTCTTC. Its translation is CASSLGDRASNEQFF.

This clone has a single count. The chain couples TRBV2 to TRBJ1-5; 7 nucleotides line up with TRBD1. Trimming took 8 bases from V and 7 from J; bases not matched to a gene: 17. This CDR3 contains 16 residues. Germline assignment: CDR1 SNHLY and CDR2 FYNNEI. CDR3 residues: CASAITEGQPRQPQHF. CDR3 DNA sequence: TGTGCCAGCGCTATAACCGAGGGACAGCCAAGACAGCCCCAGCATTTT.

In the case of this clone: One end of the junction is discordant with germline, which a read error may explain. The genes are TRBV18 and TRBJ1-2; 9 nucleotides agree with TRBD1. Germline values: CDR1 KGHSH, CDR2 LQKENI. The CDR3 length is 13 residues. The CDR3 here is CASSPARDRDPYF. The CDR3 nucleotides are TGTGCCAGCTCACCAGCTCGGGACAGGGATCCCTACTTC.

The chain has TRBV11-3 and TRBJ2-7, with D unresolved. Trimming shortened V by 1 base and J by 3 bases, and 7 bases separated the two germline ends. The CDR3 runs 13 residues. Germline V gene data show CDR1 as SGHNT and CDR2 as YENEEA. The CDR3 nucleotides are TGTGCCAGCAGCTTAGGACAAGACTACGAGCAGTACTTC. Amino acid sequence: CASSLGQDYEQYF. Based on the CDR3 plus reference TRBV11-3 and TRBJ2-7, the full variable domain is EAGVVQSPRYKIIEKKQPVAFWCNPISGHNTLYWYLQNLGQGPELLIRYENEEAVDDSQLPKDRFSAERLKGVDSTLKIQPAELGDSAVYLCASSLGQDYEQYFGPGTRLTVT.

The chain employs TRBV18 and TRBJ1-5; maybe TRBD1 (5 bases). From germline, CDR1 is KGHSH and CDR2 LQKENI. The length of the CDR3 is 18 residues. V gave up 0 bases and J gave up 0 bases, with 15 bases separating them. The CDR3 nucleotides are TGTGCCAGCTCACCACCGGCGCAGGGTGCGAGTAGCAATCAGCCCCAGCATTTT. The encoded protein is CASSPPAQGASSNQPQHF.

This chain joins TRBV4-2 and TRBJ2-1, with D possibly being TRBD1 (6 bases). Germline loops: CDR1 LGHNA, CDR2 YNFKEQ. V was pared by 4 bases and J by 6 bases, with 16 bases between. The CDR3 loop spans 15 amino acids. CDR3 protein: CASSPRTEKVNEQFF. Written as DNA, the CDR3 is TGTGCCAGCAGCCCGAGGACAGAGAAGGTCAATGAGCAGTTCTTC.